Presented here are 30 T cell receptor beta chains from one specimen sequenced in a study of T-cell memory formation after mild COVID-19. TCRdb passed the 5' RACE reads through MiXCR, listing each CDR3 protein once. The table lists roughly 580,000 distinct CDR3 sequences, 18% of them singletons. Sample: PBMCs or a T cell subset sorted from them (not recorded which). The source of these receptors is an adult woman who had mild COVID-19 (a few samples of this study predate the infection). Cell type and time point are not known.

The chain recombines TRBV5-5 with TRBJ1-2, with 9 bases identical to TRBD1. CDR1 is SGHKS, CDR2 YYEKEE, per germline (reference sequence). The CDR3 covers 18 residues. The ends lost 1 base at V and 3 bases at J; junction bases unmatched: 13. The chain's CDR3 is CASSLKSPPGQGYYGYTF. The CDR3 region has the DNA TGTGCCAGCAGCTTGAAGTCTCCACCGGGACAGGGATACTATGGCTACACCTTC.

The chain carries TRBV6-6 and TRBJ2-5; D is unresolved. Germline values: CDR1 MNHNY, CDR2 SVGAGI (reference sequence). Trimming removed 7 bases from V and 5 bases from J, with 11 bases in between. The CDR3 extends over 12 amino acids. The CDR3 nucleotides read TGTGCCAGCACCGATCGCCTGGAGACCCAGTACTTC. Its protein is CASTDRLETQYF.

The V gene is TRBV5-6, the J gene TRBJ2-7; 8 nucleotides line up with TRBD1. This CDR3 contains 16 residues. V shed 0 bases and J 4 bases; nucleotides not matched to a gene: 9. Germline CDR1 SGHDT, CDR2 YYEEEE. The CDR3 DNA reads as TGTGCCAGCAGCTTGGATTACAGGACAGGGCTTTACGAGCAGTACTTC. Translated, it gives CASSLDYRTGLYEQYF.

This clonotype was found many times. The chain joins TRBV7-8 to TRBJ2-1; 11 bases are shared with TRBD1. Germline trimming cut 5 bases from V and 7 bases from J; bases unmatched to any gene: 10. Germline lookup yields CDR1 SGHVS and CDR2 FQNEAQ. There are 16 residues in the CDR3. CDR3: CASSVIPGQGGNEQFF. As DNA, the CDR3 is TGTGCCAGCAGCGTTATACCGGGACAGGGGGGGAATGAGCAGTTCTTC.

In its sample, this clonotype was seen many times. V usage is TRBV5-1 and J usage is TRBJ2-7; TRBD2 matches at 8 bases. The V gene's germline CDR1 is SGHRS and CDR2 YFSETQ. V lost 2 bases to trimming and J lost 3 bases; unmatched junction nucleotides: 4. This CDR3 has 14 amino acids. This CDR3 reads CASSFSGDNYEQYF. For the CDR3, the DNA is TGCGCCAGCAGCTTTAGCGGGGACAACTACGAGCAGTACTTC.

This clonotype showed up just once. This chain uses TRBV3-1 with TRBJ1-1; D is uncertain. The V gene's germline CDR1 is LGHDT and CDR2 YNNKEL (reference sequence). Trimming removed 1 base at V and 0 bases at J, with 12 bases between. This CDR3 region has 16 residues. CDR3: CASSQASIGVNTEAFF. CDR3 nucleotides: TGTGCCAGCAGCCAAGCAAGTATCGGGGTGAACACTGAAGCTTTCTTT.

The chain links TRBV15 to TRBJ2-7; TRBD2 might be the D (6 bases). The CDR3 consists of 17 residues. The V end was cut by 0 bases, the J end by 7 bases, with 22 bases between. The germline gives CDR1 LNHNV, CDR2 YYDKDF (reference sequence). Written as DNA, the CDR3 is TGTGCCACCAGCAGAGATCAAGCGGGTGGGAGGAGGGGAGAGCAGTACTTC. Its translation: CATSRDQAGGRRGEQYF.

This clonotype was seen many times. The genes are TRBV6-5 and TRBJ1-1; the D is unclear. Germline V gene data show CDR1 as MNHEY and CDR2 as SVGAGI. V lost 2 bases and J lost 5, with 9 bases in between. The CDR3 runs to 13 residues. The chain's CDR3 is CASSYLSGTEAFF. The CDR3 DNA follows: TGTGCCAGCAGTTACCTGAGTGGGACTGAAGCTTTCTTT.

This clonotype has ten or more counts. V and J are TRBV30 and TRBJ1-5; D is unresolved. CDR1 is GTSNPN, CDR2 SVGIG, per germline (reference sequence). The V and J ends lost 5 bases and 1 base respectively, with 9 bases between them. There are 13 residues in the CDR3. CDR3 sequence (DNA): TGTGCCTGGGCCGGCAAGAGCAATCAGCCCCAGCATTTT. This encodes CAWAGKSNQPQHF.

V usage is TRBV24-1 and J usage is TRBJ1-2; D is perhaps TRBD1 (5 bases). From germline, CDR1 is KGHDR and CDR2 SFDVKD. The CDR3 length is 15 residues. Trimming cost V 3 bases and J 8 bases, with 18 bases left between them. In DNA form, the CDR3 reads TGTGCCACCAGTGATCCCGGGACCGAGGATGGGGGCTACACCTTC. As protein: CATSDPGTEDGGYTF.

The rearrangement links TRBV20-1 to TRBJ1-2; 7 positions match TRBD1. The germline CDR1 and CDR2 sequences are DFQATT and SNEGSKA (reference sequence). Losses at the gene ends were 7 bases for V and 7 bases for J; bases not matched to a gene: 6. The CDR3 spans 11 residues. The CDR3 is CSVEGAGGYTF. The CDR3 bases are TGCAGTGTCGAGGGGGCGGGTGGCTACACCTTC.

This clonotype was observed a handful of times. The rearrangement joins TRBV7-2 to TRBJ1-2; D not resolved. Germline-derived CDR1 and CDR2 are SGHTA and FQGNSA. V dropped 1 base and J dropped 7 bases, with 13 bases sitting between them. This CDR3 comprises 14 residues. The CDR3 sequence is CASSLVGLGSGYTF. The CDR3 DNA follows: TGTGCCAGCAGCTTAGTAGGGCTTGGTTCTGGCTACACCTTC. The variable domain in full, completed from reference TRBV7-2 and TRBJ1-2, reads GAGVSQSPSNKVTEKGKDVELRCDPISGHTALYWYRQSLGQGLEFLIYFQGNSAPDKSGLPSDRFSAERTGGSVSTLTIQRTQQEDSAVYLCASSLVGLGSGYTFGSGTRLTVV.

This clonotype showed up just a few times. The V call is TRBV10-3, the J call TRBJ1-1, with 7 bases aligning to TRBD1. V lost 3 bases, J lost 3 bases, and 7 bases stayed unmatched. The CDR3 length is 15 residues. The germline V gene has CDR1 ENHRY and CDR2 SYGVKD. The CDR3 region is CAISDLGGRDTEAFF. CDR3 bases: TGTGCCATCAGTGATTTAGGGGGCCGCGACACTGAAGCTTTCTTT.

This sequence joins TRBV7-2 and TRBJ2-2; the match to TRBD2 covers 8 bases. V trimming: 2 bases; J trimming: 2 bases; junction bases outside the gene matches: 10. The CDR3 spans 18 residues. Germline lookup yields CDR1 SGHTA and CDR2 FQGNSA. The CDR3 DNA is TGTGCCAGCAGCTTACCTACACTAGCGGATCCAAACACCGGGGAGCTGTTTTTT. Its protein is CASSLPTLADPNTGELFF.

This chain uses TRBV4-1 with TRBJ2-3; the match to TRBD2 covers 15 bases. The J segment lost 2 bases and the V segment lost 4 bases, leaving 13 bases of the junction unmatched. From germline, CDR1 is MGHRA and CDR2 YSYEKL. The CDR3 runs 20 residues. CDR3 loop: CASSLLPGTSGGRTTDTQYF. CDR3 nucleotides: TGCGCCAGCAGCCTTCTTCCCGGGACTAGCGGGGGGCGTACCACAGATACGCAGTATTTT.

The V and J genes are TRBV29-1 and TRBJ1-1; D is possibly TRBD1 (5 bases). CDR1 is SQVTM and CDR2 is ANQGSEA in the germline V gene. There are 15 residues in the CDR3. Trimming pared 4 bases from V and 1 base from J, leaving 16 bases between. The CDR3 loop reads CSVGSPGASNTEAFF. The DNA for the CDR3 is TGCAGCGTTGGTTCTCCCGGGGCTTCGAACACTGAAGCTTTCTTT.

J is TRBJ1-5 and V is TRBV19, with TRBD1 matching 7 bases. The CDR3 is made up of 11 amino acids. Per the germline V gene, CDR1 is LNHDA and CDR2 is SQIVND (reference sequence). V dropped 2 bases and J dropped 11; count of bases not matched to a gene: 0. DNA for the CDR3: TGTGCCAGTAGTATAACAGGGGCCCAGCATTTT. Translated: CASSITGAQHF.

The chain combines TRBV6-1 with TRBJ2-7; no definite D call. V was shortened by 1 base and J by 6 bases, with 4 bases between the two germline ends. Germline loops: CDR1 MNHNS, CDR2 SASEGT. The CDR3 extends over 11 amino acids. CDR3 sequence: CASSEEFEQYF. CDR3 DNA: TGTGCCAGCAGTGAAGAATTCGAGCAGTACTTC.

The chain combines TRBV19 with TRBJ1-1; perhaps TRBD1 as D (6 bases). V was clipped by 8 bases and J by 4 bases, with 17 bases between them. CDR1 and CDR2 from the germline V gene are LNHDA and SQIVND (reference sequence). The CDR3 runs to 14 residues. CDR3 protein: CASEALPTGTEAFF. CDR3 DNA sequence: TGTGCCAGTGAGGCTCTCCCGACAGGCACTGAAGCTTTCTTT.

The CDR3 here is CSVLGQNTGELFF. The CDR3 region has the DNA TGCAGCGTGTTAGGGCAGAACACCGGGGAGCTGTTTTTT. This chain links TRBV29-1 with TRBJ2-2; no firm D call. Deletions cut 6 bases from V and 1 base from J, with 9 bases between. From germline, CDR1 is SQVTM and CDR2 ANQGSEA. This CDR3 has 13 amino acids.

The chain recombines TRBV5-4 with TRBJ2-7; a possible D gene is TRBD2 (5 bases). Trimming stripped 3 bases from V and 4 bases from J, with 11 bases between. Germline-derived CDR1 and CDR2 are SGHNT and YYREEE (reference sequence). The CDR3 is 13 residues long. The CDR3 DNA follows: TGTGCCAGCAGCTCAGGCGGGCATTACGAGCAGTACTTC. Its translation is CASSSGGHYEQYF.

The table lists this clonotype with many counts. The rearrangement joins TRBV3-1 to TRBJ2-1; D possibly corresponds to TRBD2 (6 bases). The germline V gene has CDR1 LGHDT and CDR2 YNNKEL (reference sequence). V was trimmed by 0 bases and J by 8 bases, leaving 14 bases between them. CDR3 length: 15 residues. This CDR3 reads CASSQDRVSGDEQFF. The CDR3 DNA is TGTGCCAGCAGCCAAGATCGAGTTAGCGGCGATGAGCAGTTCTTC.

This clonotype has just a few counts. The V and J genes are TRBV5-1 and TRBJ2-7; TRBD1 agrees at 10 bases. CDR3 length: 15 residues. Trimming removed 3 bases from V and 4 bases from J; junction bases left unmatched: 7. Per germline, CDR1 SGHRS and CDR2 YFSETQ. CDR3 DNA: TGCGCCAGCAGCTCCCGACAGGGGGCGGGTTACGAGCAGTACTTC. The encoded protein is CASSSRQGAGYEQYF.

The chain uses TRBV4-1 and TRBJ1-6; D remains ambiguous. In germline, CDR1 is MGHRA, CDR2 YSYEKL. The CDR3 sequence is 15 residues long. Deletions cut 0 bases from V and 7 bases from J, with 10 bases between. In nucleotides, the CDR3 is TGCGCCAGCAGCCAAGACGGCCTAGGGAATTCACCCCTCCACTTT. Translated, it gives CASSQDGLGNSPLHF.

In this sample, this clonotype turned up a few times. The chain is built from TRBV7-3 and TRBJ2-5, with 10 bases matching TRBD1. With 1 base clipped from V and 3 bases from J, the junction kept 2 bases outside the gene matches. Germline loops: CDR1 SGHTA, CDR2 FQGTGA. This CDR3 comprises 15 residues. The CDR3 DNA follows: TGTGCCAGCAGCTTAATAGGGACAGGGGAAGAGACCCAGTACTTC. Translation: CASSLIGTGEETQYF. The entire variable domain, with the rest obtained from reference TRBV7-3 and TRBJ2-5, is as follows: GAGVSQTPSNKVTEKGKYVELRCDPISGHTALYWYRQSLGQGPEFLIYFQGTGAADDSGLPNDRFFAVRPEGSVSTLKIQRTERGDSAVYLCASSLIGTGEETQYFGPGTRLLVL.

The CDR3 sequence is CASSEASGAEQYF. The DNA of the CDR3 is TGCGCCAGCAGCGAAGCTAGCGGGGCCGAGCAGTACTTC. The V and J genes are TRBV5-1 and TRBJ2-7; the match to TRBD2 covers 9 bases. CDR3 size: 13 residues. Germline CDR1 reads SGHRS; CDR2 reads YFSETQ. The ends lost 4 bases at V and 6 bases at J; junction bases unmatched: 5.

The rearrangement joins TRBV5-1 to TRBJ1-1; D is undetermined. The CDR3 totals 14 residues. CDR1 is SGHRS, CDR2 YFSETQ, per germline. Trimming cost V 3 bases and J 4 bases, with 13 bases left between them. The CDR3 here is CASSSGGGGTEAFF. Here the CDR3 DNA reads TGCGCCAGCAGCTCGGGTGGAGGCGGCACTGAAGCTTTCTTT.

A few counts support this clonotype. The CDR3 here is CSARAVYVRANTDTQYF. CDR3 bases: TGCAGTGCTAGAGCCGTCTACGTCCGGGCCAACACAGATACGCAGTATTTT. The V gene is TRBV20-1, the J gene TRBJ2-3, with D unresolved. Germline V gives CDR1 DFQATT, CDR2 SNEGSKA (reference sequence). V dropped 1 base and J dropped 2 bases, with 19 bases sitting between them. The CDR3 spans 17 residues.

This chain connects TRBV12-3 or TRBV12-4 to TRBJ2-3; D unresolved. This CDR3 contains 14 residues. Trimming stripped 6 bases from V and 4 bases from J, with 14 bases between. The CDR3 sequence: CASSSPLGADTQYF. CDR3 bases: TGTGCCAGCAGCTCCCCCCTGGGCGCAGATACGCAGTATTTT.

This clonotype was observed a single time. V and J are TRBV19 and TRBJ1-1; D is uncertain. Between the trimmed V and J ends, which lost 1 base and 4 bases, there was a span of 19 bases. Germline V gene sequence: CDR1 LNHDA, CDR2 SQIVND (reference sequence). The CDR3 contains 17 residues. In DNA form, the CDR3 reads TGTGCCAGTAGTATAGCCGCGGGGAGCCAAGCCAGCACTGAAGCTTTCTTT. Translated: CASSIAAGSQASTEAFF.